The 29 T cell receptor beta chains presented below share a single source sample, sequenced in a study of blood T cell repertoires in COVID-19. Produced via immunoSEQ multiplex PCR; TCRdb's table is partial and in-frame only. The repertoire holds approximately 310,000 clones, with 85% as singletons. The sample taken for sequencing was PBMCs or T cells enriched from blood (not recorded which). Receptors were obtained from a woman aged 25 to 39 who had been exposed to COVID-19.

This clone has just one count. V usage is TRBV3-1 (or the pseudogene TRBV3-2) and J usage is TRBJ2-3, with 12 bases that match TRBD2. Germline trimming cut 1 base from V and 0 bases from J; bases unmatched to any gene: 8. The CDR3 has 19 amino acids. Germline V lookup: CDR1 LGHDT, CDR2 YNNKEL (reference sequence). CDR3 region: CASSQVKLAGGTSTDTQYF. The DNA for the CDR3 is TGTGCCAGCAGCCAAGTAAAGCTAGCGGGAGGGACGAGCACAGATACGCAGTATTTT.

The rearrangement links TRBV4-3 to TRBJ2-2, with 14 bases aligning to TRBD2. Trimming took 0 bases from V and 7 from J; bases not matched to a gene: 13. This CDR3 is built from 20 residues. CDR1 and CDR2 (germline): LGHNA, YSLEER. CDR3: CASSQDLVKETSGGDGELFF. Here the CDR3 DNA reads TGCGCCAGCAGCCAAGATTTAGTTAAGGAGACTAGCGGGGGGGACGGGGAGCTGTTTTTT.

The rearrangement links TRBV7-8 to TRBJ1-2; D unclear. Trimming cost V 4 bases and J 6 bases, with 12 bases left between them. Germline CDR1 and CDR2: SGHVS and FQNEAQ. The CDR3 extends over 13 amino acids. This CDR3 is CASSSRLAHGYTF. CDR3 nucleotides: TGTGCCAGCAGCTCCAGGTTGGCACATGGCTACACCTTC.

The CDR3 loop is CASNRGITGNTIYF. CDR3 nucleotide sequence: TGCGCCAGCAACAGGGGTATAACTGGAAACACCATATATTTT. The genes are TRBV4-1 and TRBJ1-3; 7 bases line up with TRBD1. The germline gives CDR1 MGHRA, CDR2 YSYEKL. The V segment lost 7 bases and the J segment 2 bases; nucleotides outside the gene matches: 5. The CDR3 has 14 amino acids.

The chain links TRBV7-3 to TRBJ2-1; possibly TRBD2 for D (5 bases). The CDR3 sequence is 13 residues long. The germline V gene encodes CDR1 SGHTA and CDR2 FQGTGA. V was shortened by 2 bases and J by 5 bases, with 7 bases between the two germline ends. The DNA for the CDR3 is TGTGCCAGCAGCTTAGGAGCGGACAATGAGCAGTTCTTC. It is translated as CASSLGADNEQFF.

The chain employs TRBV7-2 and TRBJ2-1; D gene ambiguous. Germline V lookup: CDR1 SGHTA, CDR2 FQGNSA. The CDR3 covers 15 residues. V lost 5 bases to trimming and J lost 4 bases, with 15 bases between them. The CDR3 is CASSLTSRGYNEQFF. The CDR3 nucleotides are TGTGCCAGCAGCCTAACCTCGCGCGGTTACAATGAGCAGTTCTTC.

The chain joins TRBV5-6 to TRBJ1-2; no definite D call. Trimming took 4 bases from V and 8 from J, leaving 12 bases between them. In germline, CDR1 is SGHDT, CDR2 YYEEEE. The CDR3 spans 12 residues. The CDR3 here is CASSIMAGGYTF. DNA of the CDR3: TGTGCCAGCAGCATTATGGCAGGAGGCTACACCTTC.

The chain has TRBV5-1 and TRBJ2-1; TRBD2 matches 8 bases. The V segment lost 4 bases and the J segment 6 bases; nucleotides outside the gene matches: 9. In germline, CDR1 is SGHRS, CDR2 YFSETQ. This CDR3 contains 15 residues. The CDR3 DNA is TGCGCCAGCAGCCCGAGCGGGAGTTCCGGCAATGAGCAGTTCTTC. Translation gives CASSPSGSSGNEQFF. The full variable domain, completed using reference TRBV5-1 and TRBJ2-1, is KAGVTQTPRYLIKTRGQQVTLSCSPISGHRSVSWYQQTPGQGLQFLFEYFSETQRNKGNFPGRFSGRQFSNSRSEMNVSTLELGDSALYLCASSPSGSSGNEQFFGPGTRLTVL.

This chain links TRBV27 with TRBJ1-6, with TRBD1 matching over 7 bases. The ends lost 2 bases at V and 6 bases at J; junction bases unmatched: 4. In germline, CDR1 is MNHEY, CDR2 SMNVEV (reference sequence). CDR3 size: 15 residues. Here the CDR3 reads CASSLAPGGNSPLHF. As DNA, the CDR3 is TGTGCCAGCAGTTTAGCGCCAGGGGGTAATTCACCCCTCCACTTT.

This clone was picked up one time. The chain recombines TRBV20-1 with TRBJ2-5; TRBD1 aligns across 7 bases. J lost 1 base, V lost 4 bases, and 6 bases had no gene match. The CDR3 loop spans 14 amino acids. The germline V gene encodes CDR1 DFQATT and CDR2 SNEGSKA (reference sequence). In DNA, the CDR3 is TGCAGTGCTACTGAGACAGGGACCCAAGAGACCCAGTACTTC. Translation gives CSATETGTQETQYF.

The V call is TRBV29-1, the J call TRBJ2-5; 7 nucleotides align to TRBD1. With V trimmed by 2 bases and J by 4 bases, 1 base remained unmatched. CDR3 size: 12 residues. Per the germline V gene, CDR1 is SQVTM and CDR2 is ANQGSEA. The CDR3 spells CSVETGVETQYF. In nucleotides, the CDR3 is TGCAGCGTTGAAACAGGGGTAGAGACCCAGTACTTC.

The rearrangement uses TRBV11-2 and TRBJ2-7; weak D call: TRBD2 (6 bases). This CDR3 has 13 residues. CDR1 and CDR2 (germline): SGHAT, FQNNGV. V was clipped by 7 bases and J by 3 bases, with 13 bases between them. The chain's CDR3 is CASKSAGFYEQYF. The CDR3 nucleotides read TGTGCCAGCAAGTCCGCGGGATTCTACGAGCAGTACTTC.

The chain couples TRBV10-3 to TRBJ1-1, with D hard to call. The V end lost 6 bases, the J end lost 2 bases, and 10 bases lay between the germline ends. The CDR3 sequence is 13 residues long. CDR1 and CDR2 (germline): ENHRY, SYGVKD. CDR3 in amino acids: CAISPGSNTEAFF. The CDR3, as DNA: TGTGCCATCAGCCCAGGATCCAACACTGAAGCTTTCTTT.

Turning to this clone: The sample contains more than one DNA sequence encoding this CDR3. The chain recombines TRBV7-9 with TRBJ1-1; D gene unclear. CDR3 size: 11 residues. Germline CDR1 and CDR2: SEHNR and FQNEAQ (reference sequence). Trimming shortened V by 7 bases and J by 3 bases, and 6 bases separated the two germline ends. The CDR3 protein is CASTLDTEAFF. In nucleotides, the CDR3 is TGTGCCAGCACCCTAGACACTGAAGCTTTCTTT.

The chain links TRBV6-5 to TRBJ1-2, with 10 nucleotides matching TRBD1. Germline V gene sequence: CDR1 MNHEY, CDR2 SVGAGI. After removal of 4 bases from V and 1 base from J, the junction contained 6 bases not matched to a gene. The CDR3 runs to 16 residues. The CDR3 DNA sequence: TGTGCCAGCAGTTTCTCATGGACAGGGGGTAACTATGGCTACACCTTC. It encodes CASSFSWTGGNYGYTF.

The chain recombines TRBV19 with TRBJ2-7; TRBD1 agrees at 9 bases. Trimming took 8 bases from V and 4 from J; bases not matched to a gene: 9. CDR1 and CDR2 (germline): LNHDA, SQIVND (reference sequence). The CDR3 is 14 amino acids. This CDR3 reads CASATRDRAYEQYF. CDR3 DNA sequence: TGTGCCAGTGCGACCCGGGACAGGGCATACGAGCAGTACTTC.

V gene TRBV5-1 combines with J gene TRBJ2-2; 8 nucleotides match TRBD2. CDR3 length: 17 amino acids. Germline V CDR1 and CDR2: SGHRS, YFSETQ. V lost 4 bases and J lost 4; bases outside the gene matches: 12. CDR3 sequence: CASSPQFAGGGTGELFF. DNA of the CDR3: TGCGCCAGCAGCCCCCAGTTCGCGGGAGGCGGCACCGGGGAGCTGTTTTTT.

This chain joins TRBV6-4 and TRBJ2-2; D is unclear. Trimming removed 3 bases from V and 0 bases from J, with 8 bases in between. The CDR3 is 15 residues long. The germline V gene has CDR1 MRHNA and CDR2 SNTAGT. The CDR3 region is CASSESPTNTGELFF. The CDR3, as DNA: TGTGCCAGCAGTGAAAGCCCAACGAACACCGGGGAGCTGTTTTTT.

The chain joins TRBV5-8 to TRBJ2-3; maybe TRBD2 (6 bases). Germline values: CDR1 SGHTS, CDR2 YDEGEE. This CDR3 is built from 15 residues. Deletions cut 2 bases from V and 2 bases from J, with 12 bases between. For the CDR3, the DNA is TGTGCCAGCAGCTTCGGTGGGAGGACCACAGATACGCAGTATTTT. This encodes CASSFGGRTTDTQYF.

This rearrangement joins TRBV28 to TRBJ2-1; 11 bases align to TRBD1. The CDR3 is 15 residues long. V trimming: 6 bases; J trimming: 7 bases; junction bases outside the gene matches: 8. The V gene's germline CDR1 is MDHEN and CDR2 SYDVKM. For the CDR3, the DNA is TGTGCCAGCAGCCCCAGGACAGGGGGCGGGAATGAGCAGTTCTTC. Protein: CASSPRTGGGNEQFF.

This chain links TRBV2 with TRBJ1-1; unclear D gene. Germline V gene lookup returns CDR1 SNHLY and CDR2 FYNNEI. Trimming pared 2 bases from V and 6 bases from J, leaving 10 bases between. The CDR3 loop spans 13 amino acids. The CDR3 DNA sequence: TGTGCCAGCAGTGAACGTATAGCCTCTGAAGCTTTCTTT. It specifies CASSERIASEAFF.

This clone was seen only a few times. The V gene is TRBV11-1, the J gene TRBJ2-2, with D possibly matching TRBD1 (6 bases). Trimming took 7 bases from V and 5 from J, leaving 20 bases between them. Germline CDR1 is SGHAT and CDR2 is FQDESV (reference sequence). This CDR3 is built from 16 residues. CDR3 region: CASTPIGQPSTGELFF. CDR3 bases: TGTGCCAGCACCCCCATTGGACAGCCCTCTACCGGGGAGCTGTTTTTT.

This clone was recorded a few times. The gene calls are TRBV7-2 and TRBJ1-5; weak D call: TRBD1 (5 bases). From germline, CDR1 is SGHTA and CDR2 FQGNSA. The CDR3 consists of 15 residues. The V and J ends lost 1 base and 4 bases respectively, with 11 bases between them. This CDR3 reads CASSLGGGGNQPQHF. The CDR3 DNA reads TGTGCCAGCAGCTTAGGAGGCGGGGGAAATCAGCCCCAGCATTTT.

V and J are TRBV7-3 and TRBJ2-7, with D perhaps matching TRBD1 (5 bases). Germline CDR1 reads SGHTA; CDR2 reads FQGTGA. V was clipped by 3 bases and J by 4 bases, with 10 bases between them. The CDR3 length is 13 residues. This CDR3 reads CASSLGTGYEQYF. CDR3 DNA: TGTGCCAGCAGCTTGGGTACAGGATACGAGCAGTACTTC.

The chain uses TRBV4-1 and TRBJ2-7; 7 nucleotides line up with TRBD1. The CDR3 is made up of 13 amino acids. Germline CDR1 and CDR2: MGHRA and YSYEKL. V shed 5 bases, J shed 3 bases, and the junction held 4 bases outside the gene matches. The CDR3, as DNA: TGCGCCAGCAGCTTGTGGACAGGCTACGAGCAGTACTTC. Translating it yields CASSLWTGYEQYF.

The gene calls are TRBV7-2 and TRBJ2-2, with no clear D. V lost 7 bases and J 5 bases, leaving 5 bases between the germline ends. Germline V lookup: CDR1 SGHTA, CDR2 FQGNSA. This CDR3 has 11 amino acids. The CDR3 DNA is TGTGCCAGCACCTCGACCGGGGAGCTGTTTTTT. Protein: CASTSTGELFF.

This clone has just a few counts. This chain uses TRBV7-3 with TRBJ1-5; the match to TRBD1 covers 7 bases. CDR3 length: 17 residues. V shed 6 bases and J 0 bases; nucleotides not matched to a gene: 11. From germline, CDR1 is SGHTA and CDR2 FQGTGA. CDR3 sequence reads: CASRKGGDKYSNQPQHF. CDR3 coding DNA: TGTGCCAGCAGAAAAGGGGGCGATAAGTATAGCAATCAGCCCCAGCATTTT.

J is TRBJ1-1 and V is TRBV30, with D possibly TRBD1 on 6 matching bases. Germline values: CDR1 GTSNPN, CDR2 SVGIG (reference sequence). The CDR3 is 13 residues long. Trimming took 7 bases from V and 1 from J, leaving 13 bases between them. The CDR3 sequence is CAFLRGWNTEAFF. Written as DNA, the CDR3 is TGTGCCTTTCTCAGGGGATGGAACACTGAAGCTTTCTTT.

The chain recombines TRBV10-3 with TRBJ1-4; 12 bases fit TRBD1. Germline CDR1 reads ENHRY; CDR2 reads SYGVKD. The CDR3 loop spans 16 amino acids. The trim removed 0 bases at V and 8 bases at J, leaving 4 bases unmatched. Here the CDR3 reads CAISESPGQGAEKLFF. The DNA for the CDR3 is TGTGCCATCAGTGAGTCTCCGGGACAGGGGGCCGAAAAACTGTTTTTT.